This TCR beta chain was retrieved from a study of CD8 T cells in Susac syndrome (dated by TCRdb to between 2018 and 2021). Broadly, across the study: Whether CD8+ T cell activation and differentiation in Susac syndrome was antigen driven was tested using repertoire sequencing. Beyond this particular receptor, the publication reports: The TCR sequencing and HLA analysis was acknowledged to have included a relatively small number of individuals.

According to the germline V gene, CDR1 reads SGHAT and CDR2 reads FQNNGV. The CDR3 measures 16 amino acids from cysteine to phenylalanine. Of the read, only the CDR3 DNA is kept; its 48 bases are in frame from base 1. V is reduced by 5 bases and J by 7 bases, leaving a spacing of 22 bases between them. RNA was extracted using the RNeasy kit, and roughly 0.5 to 1 microgram was reverse transcribed with random hexamers. The immunoSEQ multiplex PCR assay, covering 54 Vbeta and 13 Jbeta segments, was used to amplify TCR beta CDR3 regions. To correct PCR amplification bias, a synthetic template baseline was used for both primer optimization and computational correction. The original pipeline was this. Only productive sequences were kept, with reads annotated to V, D and J genes according to IMGT and analyzed in immunoSEQ Analyzer. Clonality was calculated as one minus the Shannon entropy normalized by log2 of the number of productive unique sequences. Public and private clones were assessed among the 100 most prevalent clones of each patient and control. A clone was defined as Susac-specific if it was absent from the healthy and MS cohorts, from 1052 published viral clones and from other ImmuneACCESS disease sequences. TCRdb applied fastp at Q25 and MiXCR to the public reads, then kept only in-frame beta chains. Rows merge per CDR3 protein into single entries with the most common DNA and genes. For this entry, the V and J calls and clone size follow TCRdb and not the study's own pipeline. This sample gives some 180,000 distinct CDR3 sequences in total; approximately 94% of them show up just once. More than 0.1% of the sample comes from the top ten.

Peripheral blood CD8+ and CD4+ T cells from healthy donors, Susac syndrome patients and multiple sclerosis patients were profiled using high-throughput TCR beta sequencing. The healthy donors served as controls matched for age and sex. Bulk CD8+ and CD4+ T cells were purified by magnetic negative isolation, while CD8+ TEMRA cells were enriched using FACS. Blood was drawn into EDTA tubes, processed within 24 hours, and PBMCs were isolated by density gradient centrifugation. PBMCs destined for TCR sequencing were cryopreserved in liquid nitrogen and later thawed in a 37 °C water bath. The sorted or isolated CD4+, CD8+ and CD8+ TEMRA cells had a purity of 90% or higher. A word on this clonotype: Its specific antigen is unknown. There are no base qualities to consult, and no much larger clone falls within one base.

The V and J genes are TRBV11-2 and TRBJ2-3; the D gene is perhaps TRBD2, from 5 matching bases. Material: CD4+ T cells from PBMCs. This clonotype was obtained from a human donor in good health. The bases read TGTGCCAGCAGCCTATCTACCGCCGGGATCCTTTATACGCAGTATTTT. Translated, it gives CASSLSTAGILYTQYF.